Listed below are T cell receptor beta chains from one sample, sequenced in a study of blood T cell repertoires in COVID-19. The protocol was immunoSEQ multiplex PCR, while the TCRdb copy is restricted to in-frame clones and leaves out a portion. Seen here are approximately 100,000 clones, approximately 90% observed once, and the top ten hold approximately 15%. The sequenced sample consisted of peripheral blood. These receptors all stem from a man aged 50-60 years with acute or convalescent COVID-19. Each CDR3 is given with its conserved first and last residue.

j_gene | v_gene | CDR3aa
TRBJ1-2 | TRBV11-2 | CASSPGTGGYGYTF
TRBJ2-7 | TRBV3-1/TRBV3-2 | CASSQVAVVGQRGNEQYF
TRBJ1-1 | TRBV5-1 | CASSLEDRGANTEAFF
TRBJ1-1 | TRBV11-2 | CASSFSNTEAFF
TRBJ1-3 | TRBV2 | CASSEGHSSGNTIYF
TRBJ2-6 | TRBV15 | CATSLTGTGANVLTF
TRBJ1-2 | TRBV7-9 | CASCLGAPYGYTF
TRBJ1-5 | TRBV27 | CASSFQGQPQHF
TRBJ1-2 | TRBV9 | CASSGLTPNYGYTF
TRBJ2-2 | TRBV3-1/TRBV3-2 | CASRDFLGELFF
TRBJ1-5 | TRBV6-5 | CASRGDRGSNQPQHF
TRBJ1-5 | TRBV12-3/TRBV12-4 | CVSSFFPVQPQHF
TRBJ1-1 | TRBV6-2/TRBV6-3 | CASSQHTGGLGEAFF
TRBJ1-2 | TRBV11-3 | CASSLLDSNYGYTF
TRBJ1-6 | TRBV9 | CASSVRDRDNSPLHF
TRBJ2-7 | TRBV18 | CASSPRPPSGGKYEQYF
TRBJ1-2 | TRBV19 | CASSIPPGQHMDGYTF
TRBJ1-4 | TRBV19 | CASSRQATNEKLFF
TRBJ1-6 | TRBV5-1 | CASSDEAASSPLHF
TRBJ2-5 | TRBV12-3/TRBV12-4 | CASRPPGEETQYF
TRBJ2-1 | TRBV5-1 | CASSSDTPLGEQFF
TRBJ2-1 | TRBV18 | CASSPPYRAYNEQFF
TRBJ2-7 | TRBV10-1 | CASSEAQAPYEQYF
TRBJ1-2 | TRBV5-4 | CASSLVGQGHGYTF
TRBJ2-5 | TRBV4-2 | CASSQDGGAETQYF
TRBJ1-1 | TRBV3-1/TRBV3-2 | CASSQVLGQGNSTEAFF
TRBJ2-2 | TRBV5-1 | CASSSTGFPGELFF
TRBJ1-2 | TRBV9 | CASSAGQYYGYTF
TRBJ1-2 | TRBV19 | CASSIGLIGSYTF
TRBJ1-5 | TRBV10-3 | CAISEFPGGNQPQHF
TRBJ1-1 | TRBV27 | CASSLGRGSNTEAFF
TRBJ2-3 | TRBV29-1 | CSVPDREADTQYF
TRBJ2-2 | TRBV14 | CASSHPRGGLNTGELFF
TRBJ1-6 | TRBV19 | CASSIDAATVGGSPLHF
TRBJ1-2 | TRBV19 | CATNNRDSSYGYTF
TRBJ1-1 | TRBV5-1 | CASSLAQGGNTEAFF
TRBJ1-4 | TRBV19 | CASSIGQRNEKLFF
TRBJ2-1 | TRBV28 | CASILTGTGFNEQFF
TRBJ1-1 | TRBV29-1 | CSGGDRPNTEAFF
TRBJ1-5 | TRBV29-1 | CSVSRGDQPQHF
TRBJ1-4 | TRBV7-9 | CASSLAPNRFRGEKLFF
TRBJ2-2 | TRBV28 | CASSLLTGTGGEEELFF
TRBJ1-5 | TRBV28 | CASSPSGTGGLYQPQHF
TRBJ1-1 | TRBV28 | CASSLLGQGKNTEAFF
TRBJ1-3 | TRBV11-2 | CASSLYRGRRNTIYF
TRBJ2-7 | TRBV11-1 | CASSPRTGRDEQYF
TRBJ1-6 | TRBV18 | CASSPPSTAHNSPLHF
TRBJ2-2 | TRBV2 | CASSELGGGTGELFF
TRBJ1-1 | TRBV3-1/TRBV3-2 | CASSQGLQGGTEAFF
TRBJ2-7 | TRBV6-6 | CASRRGEQGIHEQYF
TRBJ2-3 | TRBV5-8 | CASSFRDSRTDTQYF
TRBJ2-2 | TRBV4-2 | CASSLSGWAGELFF
TRBJ1-6 | TRBV7-9 | CASSQTGESPLHF